These 15 T cell receptor beta chains were all obtained from the same sample, sequenced in a study of a mutant IDH1 vaccine in newly diagnosed glioma (dated by TCRdb to the early 2020s). The library relied on the immunoSEQ multiplex PCR assay. Held by TCRdb, this immuneACCESS table contains in-frame sequences only and omits some clones. Under half of the omission traces to an unresolved V gene where checked; the cause of the rest is unknown. The sample table shows about 60,000 clones, and around 86% are seen once. Approximately 1.5% of the sample is held by the ten biggest clonotypes. The sample's time point label, decoded: week 23, last vaccination. Each vaccine dose was 300 ug of a 20-mer mutant IDH1 peptide in Montanide, given subcutaneously with topical imiquimod. These receptors have no identified antigens. The sequences come from PBMCs, collected from a glioma patient whose treatment included an IDH1 peptide vaccine. Receptors originate from a man in his forties with glioma.

This chain uses TRBV21-1 with TRBJ1-5; the D call in the table, TRBD1, was not verified against the DNA. TRBV21-1 is termed a pseudogene. The CDR3 covers 14 residues. This CDR3 reads CASSMAPPYQPQHF. CDR3 sequence (DNA): TGTGCCAGCAGCATGGCACCCCCTTATCAGCCCCAGCATTTT.

The V and J genes are TRBV6-5 and TRBJ2-7; 7 bases are a match to TRBD2. V dropped 7 bases and J dropped 5; count of bases not matched to a gene: 8. The germline gives CDR1 MNHEY, CDR2 SVGAGI. There are 13 residues in the CDR3. CDR3 protein: CASTPGRANEQYF. As DNA, the CDR3 is TGTGCCAGCACCCCGGGGAGGGCCAACGAGCAGTACTTC.

This chain joins TRBV5-1 and TRBJ2-2, with D unresolved. The CDR3 is made up of 14 amino acids. CDR1 is SGHRS, CDR2 YFSETQ, per germline. V was cut by 0 bases and J by 6 bases, with 9 bases left in between. The CDR3 reads CASSLGQLAGELFF. DNA for the CDR3: TGCGCCAGCAGCTTGGGCCAGTTGGCCGGGGAGCTGTTTTTT. The full variable domain, completed using reference TRBV5-1 and TRBJ2-2, is KAGVTQTPRYLIKTRGQQVTLSCSPISGHRSVSWYQQTPGQGLQFLFEYFSETQRNKGNFPGRFSGRQFSNSRSEMNVSTLELGDSALYLCASSLGQLAGELFFGEGSRLTVL.

The chain carries TRBV6-5 and TRBJ1-1; D ambiguous. CDR1 is MNHEY, CDR2 SVGAGI, per germline. V was shortened by 0 bases and J by 5 bases, with 13 bases between the two germline ends. The CDR3 spans 15 residues. CDR3 residues: CASSYSYNLGTEAFF. The DNA for the CDR3 is TGTGCCAGCAGTTACTCCTACAACCTGGGGACTGAAGCTTTCTTT.

The chain recombines TRBV7-9 with TRBJ2-2; 14 bases match TRBD2. With 3 bases clipped from V and 1 base from J, the junction kept 4 bases outside the gene matches. CDR1 and CDR2 from the germline V gene are SEHNR and FQNEAQ (reference sequence). This CDR3 comprises 18 residues. CDR3: CASSFGGTSGGNTGELFF. CDR3 sequence (DNA): TGTGCCAGCAGCTTCGGGGGGACTAGCGGGGGGAACACCGGGGAGCTGTTTTTT.

This chain connects TRBV6-4 to TRBJ2-1; D not resolved. The CDR3 has 14 residues. Germline loops: CDR1 MRHNA, CDR2 SNTAGT. Between the trimmed V and J ends, which lost 6 bases and 5 bases, there was a span of 14 bases. The CDR3 sequence is CASSASWSNNEQFF. In nucleotides, the CDR3 is TGTGCCAGCAGCGCAAGTTGGTCGAACAATGAGCAGTTCTTC.

The rearrangement links TRBV9 to TRBJ2-2; TRBD1 matches 8 bases. V gave up 0 bases and J gave up 9 bases; unmatched junction bases: 4. CDR1 SGDLS and CDR2 YYNGEE come from the germline V gene. This CDR3 spans 14 amino acids. The CDR3 protein is CASSVGSGGRELFF. CDR3 nucleotides: TGTGCCAGCAGCGTAGGCTCAGGGGGCCGGGAGCTGTTTTTT.

The chain has TRBV20-1 and TRBJ1-4; D call uncertain. Germline-derived CDR1 and CDR2 are DFQATT and SNEGSKA (reference sequence). V was cut by 4 bases and J by 12 bases, with 12 bases left in between. This CDR3 spans 11 amino acids. CDR3: CSATPRGELFF. The DNA for the CDR3 is TGCAGTGCTACCCCCCGCGGGGAACTGTTTTTT.

The chain combines TRBV4-2 with TRBJ2-5, with 8 positions matching TRBD1. This CDR3 region has 16 residues. Germline V gene lookup returns CDR1 LGHNA and CDR2 YNFKEQ. J was trimmed by 5 bases and V by 0 bases; bases with no gene match: 8. CDR3 protein: CASSQDITGGGETQYF. The CDR3 nucleotides are TGTGCCAGCAGCCAAGATATCACAGGGGGTGGGGAGACCCAGTACTTC.

This sequence joins TRBV5-8 and TRBJ1-3, with no clear D. CDR1 SGHTS and CDR2 YDEGEE come from the germline V gene. This CDR3 has 9 amino acids. V lost 7 bases to trimming and J lost 11 bases, with 7 bases between them. The CDR3 coding sequence is TGTGCCAGCCGGGTCCCCATATATTTT. Protein sequence: CASRVPIYF.

The chain uses TRBV28 and TRBJ1-4; maybe TRBD1 (6 bases). The CDR3 length is 13 residues. Germline V gives CDR1 MDHEN, CDR2 SYDVKM. The V gene lost 11 bases and the J gene lost 5 bases, with 15 bases spanning the gap. CDR3 DNA: TGTGCCGCACGTGGGGGCGGGAATGAAAAACTGTTTTTT. It encodes CAARGGGNEKLFF.

J is TRBJ2-7 and V is TRBV9; weak D call: TRBD1 (5 bases). V was cut by 2 bases and J by 6 bases, with 15 bases left in between. CDR1 SGDLS and CDR2 YYNGEE come from the germline V gene. This CDR3 has 14 amino acids. CDR3 coding DNA: TGTGCCAGCAGCGTCACAGGCCTCCCCGGCGAGCAGTACTTC. Its translation is CASSVTGLPGEQYF. The full variable domain, rest sourced from reference TRBV9 and TRBJ2-7, is DSGVTQTPKHLITATGQRVTLRCSPRSGDLSVYWYQQSLDQGLQFLIQYYNGEERAKGNILERFSAQQFPDLHSELNLSSLELGDSALYFCASSVTGLPGEQYFGPGTRLTVT.

The J gene is TRBJ1-4, the V gene TRBV14; D gene uncertain. From germline, CDR1 is SGHDN and CDR2 FVKESK. This CDR3 region has 15 residues. The V gene lost 0 bases and the J gene lost 5 bases, with 10 bases spanning the gap. The CDR3 nucleotides read TGTGCCAGCAGCCAAGATCTAAACAAAAATGAAAAACTGTTTTTT. Translating it yields CASSQDLNKNEKLFF.

This clone occurred once. The chain uses TRBV7-3 and TRBJ2-2; 8 bases agree with TRBD2. The CDR3 length is 16 residues. CDR1 and CDR2 from the germline V gene are SGHTA and FQGTGA. J was trimmed by 5 bases and V by 5 bases; bases with no gene match: 10. The CDR3 loop is CASSATSGSRTGELFF. The CDR3 DNA reads as TGTGCCAGCAGCGCCACCAGCGGGAGTCGAACCGGGGAGCTGTTTTTT.

The chain joins TRBV5-1 to TRBJ2-6; D unclear. Trimming took off 4 bases at V and 6 bases at J, with 8 bases between the two ends. From germline, CDR1 is SGHRS and CDR2 YFSETQ. This CDR3 is 13 amino acids long. This chain's CDR3 is CASSQEMANVLTF. The CDR3 DNA reads as TGCGCCAGCAGCCAGGAAATGGCCAACGTCCTGACTTTC. The full variable domain, completed using reference TRBV5-1 and TRBJ2-6, is KAGVTQTPRYLIKTRGQQVTLSCSPISGHRSVSWYQQTPGQGLQFLFEYFSETQRNKGNFPGRFSGRQFSNSRSEMNVSTLELGDSALYLCASSQEMANVLTFGAGSRLTVL.